The entry below gives a single T cell receptor (beta chain) sequence along with its context. The source of the sample is a study of CD4+ T cells in melanoma. Repertoires were generated with immunoSEQ multiplex PCR, while TCRdb's copy carries only in-frame clones and drops some. The sample contains 4,000 to 5,000 clones, about 61% of which appear only once. The CDR3 is made up of 14 amino acids. V shed 4 bases and J shed 4 bases, with 13 bases lying between them. CDR1 is LNHDA, CDR2 SQIVND, per germline (reference sequence). The chain combines TRBV19 with TRBJ1-1; D is ambiguous. This TCR was sampled from a human donor with melanoma. The sequenced sample consisted of cells from a culture (not recorded whether cultured in vitro). The CDR3 here is CASSTGLQSTEAFF. CDR3 DNA sequence: TGTGCCAGTAGTACTGGGCTCCAGAGCACTGAAGCTTTCTTT.